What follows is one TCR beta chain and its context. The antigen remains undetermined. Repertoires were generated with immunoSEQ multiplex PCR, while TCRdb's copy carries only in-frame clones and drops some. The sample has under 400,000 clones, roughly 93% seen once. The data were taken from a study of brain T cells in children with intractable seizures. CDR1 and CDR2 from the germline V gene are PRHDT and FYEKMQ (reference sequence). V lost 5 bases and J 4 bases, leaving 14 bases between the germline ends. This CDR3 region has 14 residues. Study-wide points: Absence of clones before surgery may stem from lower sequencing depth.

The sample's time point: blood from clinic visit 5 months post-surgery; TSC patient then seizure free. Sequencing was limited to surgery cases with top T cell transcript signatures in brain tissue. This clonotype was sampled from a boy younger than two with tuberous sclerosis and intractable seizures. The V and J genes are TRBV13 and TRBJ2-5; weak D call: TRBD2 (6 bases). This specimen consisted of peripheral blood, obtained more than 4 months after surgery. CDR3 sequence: CASSPPSSGETQYF. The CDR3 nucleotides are TGTGCCAGCAGCCCACCCAGTAGCGGAGAGACCCAGTACTTC.